A selection of T cell receptor beta chains follows, all from one sample in a study of T cells in Graves' hyperthyroidism and ophthalmopathy. In TCRdb, the multiplex PCR reads were re-called with MiXCR into one record per CDR3 protein. The sample carries about 700,000 distinct CDR3 sequences, 14% recorded once. Sequenced sample: blood. The source is a woman in her late teens or twenties with Graves' hyperthyroidism. The CDR3 runs from the conserved cysteine through the conserved F or W. D genes are given only for firm matches. Not every row has a clone size; where given, it reads once, few, many or a size class.

V gene: TRBV2; J gene: TRBJ2-3; D gene: -; clone size: -; CDR3 DNA: TGTGCCAGCAGTGATACCTCATCTAGCACAGATACGCAGTATTTT; CDR3 protein: CASSDTSSSTDTQYF
V gene: TRBV28; J gene: TRBJ2-6; D gene: -; clone size: -; CDR3 DNA: TGTGCCAGCAGTTTCCTATCTGGGGCCAGCGTCCTGACTTTC; CDR3 protein: CASSFLSGASVLTF
V gene: TRBV27; J gene: TRBJ1-1; D gene: -; clone size: many; CDR3 DNA: TGTGCCAGCAGTTTATCGACCCCCACTGAAGCTTTCTTT; CDR3 protein: CASSLSTPTEAFF
V gene: TRBV7-8; J gene: TRBJ2-5; D gene: -; clone size: many; CDR3 DNA: TGTGCCAGCAGCTACCAAAGGGGGAACCAAGAGACCCAGTACTTC; CDR3 protein: CASSYQRGNQETQYF
V gene: TRBV13; J gene: TRBJ2-4; D gene: -; clone size: few; CDR3 DNA: TGTGCCAGCAGCTTAACAGAACCGACCATAGCCAAAAACATTCAGTACTTC; CDR3 protein: CASSLTEPTIAKNIQYF
V gene: TRBV20-1; J gene: TRBJ2-7; D gene: -; clone size: many; CDR3 DNA: TGCAGTGCTAGAGATATTGAGGCTAAGAGGTTCTACGAGCAGTACTTC; CDR3 protein: CSARDIEAKRFYEQYF
V gene: TRBV7-8; J gene: TRBJ1-2; D gene: -; clone size: -; CDR3 DNA: TGTGCCAGCAGCTTAGTTATAGGACAGCCCGACGAGGGCTACACCTTC; CDR3 protein: CASSLVIGQPDEGYTF
V gene: TRBV5-6; J gene: TRBJ1-6; D gene: -; clone size: -; CDR3 DNA: TGTGCCAGCAGCTTGAAAAGTTCCGGGACCCTCCACTTT; CDR3 protein: CASSLKSSGTLHF
V gene: TRBV5-1; J gene: TRBJ2-7; D gene: TRBD2; clone size: -; CDR3 DNA: TGCGCCAGCAGCCGTACCGGGACTAGCGGGAGGGGAAGCTCCTACGAGCAGTACTTC; CDR3 protein: CASSRTGTSGRGSSYEQYF
V gene: TRBV5-1; J gene: TRBJ2-3; D gene: -; clone size: many; CDR3 DNA: TGCGCCAGCAGCTGGCTGAATGAGGGAGATACGCAGTATTTT; CDR3 protein: CASSWLNEGDTQYF
V gene: TRBV3-1; J gene: TRBJ2-1; D gene: -; clone size: many; CDR3 DNA: TGTGCCAGCAGCCAAGATTTTCCTAGCTCCTACAATGAGCAGTTCTTC; CDR3 protein: CASSQDFPSSYNEQFF
V gene: TRBV30; J gene: TRBJ1-5; D gene: -; clone size: many; CDR3 DNA: TGTGCCTGGAGTGTAGGGCAGCCGGGTCAGCCCCAGCATTTT; CDR3 protein: CAWSVGQPGQPQHF
V gene: TRBV6-1; J gene: TRBJ1-1; D gene: TRBD1; clone size: -; CDR3 DNA: TGTGCCAGCATCGGGGCCGGGACAGGGCCCACCATGGCTGAAGCTTTCTTT; CDR3 protein: CASIGAGTGPTMAEAFF
V gene: TRBV18; J gene: TRBJ1-1; D gene: -; clone size: -; CDR3 DNA: TGTGCCAGCTCAGTTAACAGGGAGAACACTGAAGCTTTCTTT; CDR3 protein: CASSVNRENTEAFF
V gene: TRBV7-8; J gene: TRBJ2-1; D gene: -; clone size: -; CDR3 DNA: TGTGCCAGCAGCTTAGTGAGGATAGCGACAAACAATGAGCAGTTCTTC; CDR3 protein: CASSLVRIATNNEQFF
V gene: TRBV19; J gene: TRBJ2-1; D gene: -; clone size: few; CDR3 DNA: TGTGCCAGTAGTATCTTGGGGGAGTACAATGAGCAGTTCTTC; CDR3 protein: CASSILGEYNEQFF
V gene: TRBV11-3; J gene: TRBJ2-7; D gene: TRBD2; clone size: -; CDR3 DNA: TGTGCCAGCAGCGCTACTAGCGGGCCCTCCTGCGAGCAGTGCTTC; CDR3 protein: CASSATSGPSCEQCF
V gene: TRBV24-1; J gene: TRBJ2-1; D gene: TRBD2; clone size: many; CDR3 DNA: TGTGCCACCAGTGAAACTAGCGGGAGTGAGCAGTTCTTC; CDR3 protein: CATSETSGSEQFF
V gene: TRBV7-2; J gene: TRBJ2-7; D gene: TRBD2; clone size: many; CDR3 DNA: TGTGCCAGCAGCTTAGTGGGGACTAGCGGGAGTAACGAGCAGTACTTC; CDR3 protein: CASSLVGTSGSNEQYF
V gene: TRBV28; J gene: TRBJ1-3; D gene: -; clone size: many; CDR3 DNA: TGTGCCAGCAGCCCACAGGTTCCTGGAAACACCATATATTTT; CDR3 protein: CASSPQVPGNTIYF
V gene: TRBV20-1; J gene: TRBJ2-1; D gene: TRBD1; clone size: few; CDR3 DNA: TGCAGTGCTAGTGGGCAGGGGGCCAAGGGGGAGCAGTTCTTC; CDR3 protein: CSASGQGAKGEQFF
V gene: TRBV4-1; J gene: TRBJ1-1; D gene: -; clone size: many; CDR3 DNA: TGCGCCAGCAGATTCACAGGGCTTACGACTGAAGCTTTCTTT; CDR3 protein: CASRFTGLTTEAFF
V gene: TRBV4-1; J gene: TRBJ2-7; D gene: TRBD2; clone size: -; CDR3 DNA: TGCGCCAGCAGCCAGCCCACTAGCGGGAGTTACGAGCAGTACTTC; CDR3 protein: CASSQPTSGSYEQYF
V gene: TRBV20-1; J gene: TRBJ2-1; D gene: -; clone size: many; CDR3 DNA: TGCAGTGCTAGATTGGTCCGGCACAATGAGCAGTTCTTC; CDR3 protein: CSARLVRHNEQFF
V gene: TRBV27; J gene: TRBJ1-2; D gene: TRBD1; clone size: many; CDR3 DNA: TGTGCCAGCAGTTTCCGCGGGACAGGGGTTGGCCATGGCTACACCTTC; CDR3 protein: CASSFRGTGVGHGYTF
V gene: TRBV11-2; J gene: TRBJ2-7; D gene: -; clone size: many; CDR3 DNA: TGTGCCAGCAGCTTGGGACTGACAACCTACGAGCAGTACTTC; CDR3 protein: CASSLGLTTYEQYF
V gene: TRBV9; J gene: TRBJ2-2; D gene: TRBD2; clone size: few; CDR3 DNA: TGTGCCAGCCAGCGGGAGTTTGGAACCGGGGAGCTGTTTTTT; CDR3 protein: CASQREFGTGELFF
V gene: TRBV9; J gene: TRBJ2-1; D gene: TRBD1; clone size: -; CDR3 DNA: TGTGCCAGCAGCTTCCGGGACAGGGGTCTTTCGAAGTACAATGAGCAGTTCTTC; CDR3 protein: CASSFRDRGLSKYNEQFF